This T cell receptor (beta chain) was retrieved from a study of CD8 T cells in Susac syndrome. RNA totalling 0.5 to 1 ug underwent reverse transcription with random hexamers. An immunoSEQ multiplex PCR amplified TCR beta CDR3 over 54 Vbeta and 13 Jbeta. TCRdb redid the calling of the immunoSEQ multiplex PCR reads with MiXCR, one entry per CDR3 protein. The sample comprises about 120,000 distinct CDR3 sequences, more than 85% of which are singletons, and 0.093% rests with the top ten. Sequencing of TCR beta, carried out with a high-throughput approach, was applied to CD8+ and CD4+ T cells from the blood. CD8+ and CD4+ T cells were negatively isolated; TEMRA cells were FACS-enriched. Study-wide findings and caveats: The authors acknowledged that the study's TCR sequencing and HLA analysis involved relatively few individuals.

The CDR3 covers 18 residues. Germline-derived CDR1 and CDR2 are LNHDA and SQIVND (reference sequence). V gave up 5 bases and J gave up 2 bases, with 24 bases separating them. Worth noting for this clonotype: As yet, its antigen is unknown.

What was sequenced was CD4+ T cells from PBMCs. The rearrangement uses TRBV19 and TRBJ1-2; unclear D gene. This receptor was obtained from a human donor with multiple sclerosis. CDR3 DNA sequence: TGTGCCAGTAGTTCGTTTGGGGTCAGTGGAGGAGGAAACTATGGCTACACCTTC. Translation gives CASSSFGVSGGGNYGYTF.